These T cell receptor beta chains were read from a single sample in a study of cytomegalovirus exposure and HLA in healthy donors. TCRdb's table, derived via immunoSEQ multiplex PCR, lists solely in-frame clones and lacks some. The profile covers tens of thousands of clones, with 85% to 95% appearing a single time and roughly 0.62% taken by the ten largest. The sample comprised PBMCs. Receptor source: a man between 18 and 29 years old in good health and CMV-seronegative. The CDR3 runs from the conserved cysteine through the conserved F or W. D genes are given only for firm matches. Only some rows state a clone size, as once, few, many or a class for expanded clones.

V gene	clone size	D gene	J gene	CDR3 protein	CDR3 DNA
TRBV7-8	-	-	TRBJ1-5	CASSLQRSNQPQHF	TGTGCCAGCAGCTTACAACGGAGCAATCAGCCCCAGCATTTT
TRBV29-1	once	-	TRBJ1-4	CSVAPATNEKLFF	TGCAGCGTTGCCCCCGCAACTAATGAAAAACTGTTTTTT
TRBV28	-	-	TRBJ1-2	CASSPLNGYTF	TGTGCCAGCAGTCCGTTAAATGGCTACACCTTC
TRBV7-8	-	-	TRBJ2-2	CASRVRRDANTGELFF	TGTGCCTCCCGGGTTAGGCGGGACGCGAACACCGGGGAGCTGTTTTTT
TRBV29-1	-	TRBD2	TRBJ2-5	CSVEASGRYQETQYF	TGCAGCGTTGAAGCTAGCGGGAGGTACCAAGAGACCCAGTACTTC
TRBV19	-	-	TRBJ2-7	CASIGSSYEQYF	TGTGCCAGTATCGGGAGCTCCTACGAGCAGTACTTC
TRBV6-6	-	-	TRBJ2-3	CASSAGSGYTDTQYF	TGTGCCAGCAGCGCCGGGTCAGGGTACACAGATACGCAGTATTTT
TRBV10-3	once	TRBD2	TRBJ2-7	CAISERSSGSREQYF	TGTGCCATCAGTGAAAGAAGTAGCGGGAGTCGTGAGCAGTACTTC
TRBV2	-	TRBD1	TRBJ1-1	CASSGQGRTEAFF	TGTGCCAGCAGTGGACAGGGTAGGACTGAAGCTTTCTTT
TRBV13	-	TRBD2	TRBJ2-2	CASSQRLAGGPRTGELFF	TGTGCCAGCAGCCAGCGACTAGCGGGAGGGCCGCGCACCGGGGAGCTGTTTTTT
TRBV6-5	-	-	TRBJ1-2	CASSRREGDYGYTF	TGTGCCAGCAGCCGCAGGGAGGGCGACTATGGCTACACCTTC
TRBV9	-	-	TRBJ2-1	CASSVGGNFYNEQFF	TGTGCCAGCAGCGTAGGCGGGAATTTCTACAATGAGCAGTTCTTC
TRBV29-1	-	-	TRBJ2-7	CSVGAGPAEGYEQYF	TGCAGCGTTGGAGCAGGACCGGCGGAGGGCTACGAGCAGTACTTC
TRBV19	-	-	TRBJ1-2	CASRSQGGYTF	TGTGCCAGCCGGTCGCAGGGTGGCTACACCTTC
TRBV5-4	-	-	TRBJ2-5	CASSLVREETQYF	TGTGCCAGCAGCTTGGTCCGGGAAGAGACCCAGTACTTC
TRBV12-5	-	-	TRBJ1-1	CASGLQGRGGEAFF	TGTGCTAGTGGTTTGCAGGGTAGGGGGGGTGAAGCTTTCTTT
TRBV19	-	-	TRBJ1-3	CASSRKSSGNTIYF	TGTGCCAGTAGTCGCAAGAGCTCTGGAAACACCATATATTTT
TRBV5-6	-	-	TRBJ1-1	CASSRVTEAFF	TGTGCCAGCAGCCGGGTCACTGAAGCTTTCTTT
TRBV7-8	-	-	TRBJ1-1	CASSLVWGAEAFF	TGTGCCAGCAGCTTAGTATGGGGCGCTGAAGCTTTCTTT
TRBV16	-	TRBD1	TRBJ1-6	CASSQGIGTGQSPLHF	TGTGCCAGCAGCCAGGGTATTGGGACAGGCCAATCACCCCTCCACTTT
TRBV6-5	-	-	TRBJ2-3	CASSYSNVGTDTQYF	TGTGCCAGCAGTTACTCGAACGTCGGTACAGATACGCAGTATTTT
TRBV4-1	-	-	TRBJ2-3	CASSHPLRGGGATDTQYF	TGCGCCAGCAGCCATCCCCTCCGGGGAGGCGGGGCCACAGATACGCAGTATTTT
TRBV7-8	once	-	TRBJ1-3	CASSFGWGSSGNTIYF	TGTGCCAGCAGTTTCGGATGGGGCAGCTCTGGAAACACCATATATTTT
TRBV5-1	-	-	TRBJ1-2	CASSLALADYGYTF	TGCGCCAGCAGCTTGGCCCTGGCAGATTATGGCTACACCTTC
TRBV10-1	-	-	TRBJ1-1	CASSRGLLKNTEAFF	TGCGCCAGCAGTAGGGGATTACTAAAGAACACTGAAGCTTTCTTT
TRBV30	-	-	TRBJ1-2	CAWSAATTDGYTF	TGTGCCTGGAGTGCCGCTACCACAGATGGCTACACCTTC
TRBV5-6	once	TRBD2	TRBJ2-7	CASSLERLAVFYEQYF	TGTGCCAGCAGCTTGGAAAGACTAGCGGTATTCTACGAGCAGTACTTC
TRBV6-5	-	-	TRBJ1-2	CASSRGRGGREDF	TGTGCCAGCAGCCGCGGTCGGGGAGGGAGGGAGGACTTC
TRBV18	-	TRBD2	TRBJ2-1	CASSPTSGRMNEQFF	TGTGCCAGCTCACCGACTAGCGGGAGGATGAATGAGCAGTTCTTC
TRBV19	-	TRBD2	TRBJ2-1	CASSPQEGLAGYNEQFF	TGTGCCAGTAGTCCGCAAGAGGGACTAGCGGGGTACAATGAGCAGTTCTTC
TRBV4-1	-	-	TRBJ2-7	CASSLQGTYEQYF	TGCGCCAGCAGTCTACAGGGTACCTACGAGCAGTACTTC
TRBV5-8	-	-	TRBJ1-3	CASSLVKRLRTGNTIYF	TGTGCCAGCAGCTTGGTAAAAAGACTACGGACTGGAAACACCATATATTTT
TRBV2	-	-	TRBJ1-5	CASRWQNSNQPQHF	TGTGCCAGCAGGTGGCAGAATAGCAATCAGCCCCAGCATTTT
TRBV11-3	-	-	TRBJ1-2	CASSLTGYGYTF	TGTGCCAGCAGCTTAACAGGGTATGGCTACACCTTC
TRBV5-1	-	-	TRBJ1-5	CASSLAGGNQPQHF	TGCGCCAGCAGCTTGGCGGGGGGCAATCAGCCCCAGCATTTT
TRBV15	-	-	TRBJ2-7	CATSRTVTYEQYF	TGTGCCACCTCCCGGACAGTCACCTACGAGCAGTACTTC
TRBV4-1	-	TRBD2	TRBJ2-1	CASSQDRGGGLAVYNEQFF	TGCGCCAGCAGCCAAGATCGGGGTGGGGGACTAGCCGTTTACAATGAGCAGTTCTTC
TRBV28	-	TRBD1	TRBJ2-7	CASSSGTGSDGQYF	TGTGCCAGCAGCTCAGGGACAGGTTCGGATGGGCAGTACTTC
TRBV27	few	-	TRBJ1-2	CASSHRQWGSGGGYTF	TGTGCCAGCAGTCATCGTCAATGGGGGTCGGGAGGTGGCTACACCTTC
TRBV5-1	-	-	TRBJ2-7	CASSLGGTGAYEQYF	TGCGCCAGCAGCTTGGGAGGGACGGGAGCCTACGAGCAGTACTTC
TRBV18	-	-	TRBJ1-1	CASSPYRGVRNTEAFF	TGTGCCAGCTCACCATATAGGGGCGTCCGGAACACTGAAGCTTTCTTT
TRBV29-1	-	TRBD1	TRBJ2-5	CSVEFQGAGETQYF	TGCAGCGTTGAATTTCAGGGGGCTGGGGAGACCCAGTACTTC
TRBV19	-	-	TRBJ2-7	CASSSGSGEYEQYF	TGTGCCAGTAGTTCAGGTAGTGGGGAGTACGAGCAGTACTTC
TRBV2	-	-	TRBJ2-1	CASSGTVSSYNEQFF	TGTGCCAGCAGTGGGACAGTCAGCTCCTACAATGAGCAGTTCTTC
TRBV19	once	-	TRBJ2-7	CASSKGWGSAYEQYF	TGTGCCAGTAGTAAAGGTTGGGGCAGTGCCTACGAGCAGTACTTC